This T cell receptor (beta chain) stems from a study of CD8 T cells in cerebrospinal fluid in Alzheimer's disease. About the study: Two single-cell methods, plate-based nested PCR and droplet-based sequencing, assessed CSF clonal expansion. Whole-study results and caveats: Alzheimer's patients were not enriched for EBV-specific clones, which were not the most expanded.

This clonotype is deemed medium-sized (0.01 to 0.1%) by its frequency. Its specificity is unknown. For droplet-based sequencing, live CSF cells were sorted using a live/dead marker. Per the germline V gene, CDR1 is LGHDT and CDR2 is YNNKEL (reference sequence). This CDR3 contains 16 residues. Profiling of CSF cells used 10X single-cell V(D)J plus 5' expression. From its re-call of the 10x single-cell sequencing reads, TCRdb lists each CDR3 protein once, without DNA. Here the sample table reports around 1,200 distinct CDR3 sequences. This sequence was found in a human donor with Parkinson's disease. Sequencing used cerebrospinal fluid. The V and J genes are TRBV3-1 and TRBJ2-7; the TCRdb D gene call, TRBD2, has no DNA to confirm it. CDR3: CASSRTLAGVPNEQYF.